This T cell receptor beta chain originates from a study of cytomegalovirus exposure and HLA in healthy donors. In germline, CDR1 is MDHEN, CDR2 SYDVKM. V dropped 4 bases and J dropped 4 bases, with 14 bases sitting between them. The CDR3 contains 15 residues. PCR used 60 Vbeta primers and 13 Jbeta primers. The method was immunoSEQ multiplex PCR; TCRdb's version includes in-frame clones alone and lacks a portion of them. The top ten clones hold around 7.1% of a sample with fewer than 180,000 clones, 63% of them seen once. The chain uses TRBV28 and TRBJ1-3, with D possibly being TRBD1 (6 bases). What was sequenced was PBMCs. This clonotype was obtained from a woman aged 55-75 years in good health and CMV-seropositive. Here the CDR3 DNA reads TGTGCCAGCAGTTCCGGGGGGGCGGAAGGAAACACCATATATTTT. This sequence encodes CASSSGGAEGNTIYF.